This T cell receptor beta chain was documented in a study of shared clonotypes between healthy human individuals. Study at large: Per donor, three plates held CD4 naive cells, three held CD4 memory, two held CD8 naive and one held CD8 memory. Study conclusions and caveats: As a rule, naive subsets had a larger estimated richness than memory subsets.

CD45RO negativity and positive selection for CCR7 defined naive CD8 cells, a population that excluded terminally differentiated effector memory CD45RA+ cells. Libraries were prepared by immunoSEQ multiplex PCR; TCRdb keeps only in-frame clonotypes and omits some of them. This table has about 610,000 clones, approximately 96% appearing once. V lost 1 base to trimming and J lost 4 bases, with 11 bases between them. The CDR3 runs 14 residues. The germline V gene encodes CDR1 MGHRA and CDR2 YSYEKL. In the case of this clone: Its cognate antigen is unknown.

V usage is TRBV4-1 and J usage is TRBJ2-7, with unresolved D. Sequencing was done on a sample of naive CD8+ T cells sorted from blood. This TCR came from a woman aged 30 to 39 in good health. In DNA form, the CDR3 reads TGCGCCAGCAGCCAAGGGGATAAAGGGTACGAGCAGTACTTC. It yields the protein CASSQGDKGYEQYF.